The 8 T cell receptor beta chains reported below all come from one sample, sequenced in a study of blood T cell repertoires in COVID-19. The repertoire was sequenced with immunoSEQ multiplex PCR; TCRdb's copy has only in-frame clones and lacks some. In the table there are some 45,000 clones, 92% of which are singletons. Sequenced material: peripheral blood. Receptors were obtained from a human donor in a cohort sampled during active COVID-19.

The chain uses TRBV5-1 and TRBJ1-1, with no clear D. Germline loops: CDR1 SGHRS, CDR2 YFSETQ. Trimming removed 2 bases from V and 1 base from J, with 12 bases in between. CDR3 length: 15 amino acids. The CDR3 spells CASSLQNPTNTEAFF. The DNA of the CDR3 is TGCGCCAGCAGCTTACAAAACCCCACGAACACTGAAGCTTTCTTT. Combining the CDR3 with reference TRBV5-1 and TRBJ1-1 gives the whole variable domain KAGVTQTPRYLIKTRGQQVTLSCSPISGHRSVSWYQQTPGQGLQFLFEYFSETQRNKGNFPGRFSGRQFSNSRSEMNVSTLELGDSALYLCASSLQNPTNTEAFFGQGTRLTVV.

The V call is TRBV15, the J call TRBJ1-2; 9 bases map to TRBD1. The CDR3 sequence is 14 residues long. V dropped 3 bases and J dropped 5; count of bases not matched to a gene: 4. Germline CDR1 LNHNV, CDR2 YYDKDF (reference sequence). CDR3 residues: CATSRPGQGYGYTF. In DNA, the CDR3 is TGTGCCACCAGCAGGCCGGGACAGGGATATGGCTACACCTTC.

V and J are TRBV7-3 and TRBJ1-6; D is perhaps TRBD1 (5 bases). Germline CDR1 SGHTA, CDR2 FQGTGA. The CDR3 sequence is 14 residues long. V was cut by 5 bases and J by 4 bases, with 9 bases left in between. The CDR3 here is CASSTGWYNSPLHF. The CDR3, as DNA: TGTGCCAGCAGCACAGGCTGGTATAATTCACCCCTCCACTTT.

The chain combines TRBV9 with TRBJ2-5; D is uncertain. Germline loops: CDR1 SGDLS, CDR2 YYNGEE. The V and J ends lost 2 bases and 5 bases respectively, with 13 bases between them. CDR3 size: 14 residues. This CDR3 is CASSVSQGSETQYF. CDR3 coding DNA: TGTGCCAGCAGCGTTAGCCAAGGTTCGGAGACCCAGTACTTC.

This clone was observed once. The V and J genes are TRBV2 and TRBJ2-7; TRBD2 is a possible D gene (6 bases). CDR1 is SNHLY and CDR2 is FYNNEI in the germline V gene. CDR3 length equals 12 residues. Trimming removed 11 bases from V and 2 bases from J, with 13 bases in between. In DNA form, the CDR3 reads TGTGCCGGGGGAGGAGGCCCCTACGAGCAGTACTTC. It codes for CAGGGGPYEQYF. The variable domain in full, completed from reference TRBV2 and TRBJ2-7, reads EPEVTQTPSHQVTQMGQEVILRCVPISNHLYFYWYRQILGQKVEFLVSFYNNEISEKSEIFDDQFSVERPDGSNFTLKIRSTKLEDSAMYFCAGGGGPYEQYFGPGTRLTVT.

The sample holds a few counts of this clone. This rearrangement joins TRBV11-2 to TRBJ1-6; TRBD1 matches at 8 bases. In germline, CDR1 is SGHAT, CDR2 FQNNGV. The CDR3 totals 16 residues. V shed 1 base and J 9 bases; nucleotides not matched to a gene: 8. The CDR3 DNA reads TGTGCCAGCAGCTTAGGCAGGGGGCGCGGGGGTTCACCCCTCCACTTT. Protein sequence: CASSLGRGRGGSPLHF.

The chain joins TRBV3-1 (or the pseudogene TRBV3-2) to TRBJ2-1; the match to TRBD2 covers 10 bases. V shed 4 bases, J shed 15 bases, and the junction held 9 bases outside the gene matches. The germline V gene has CDR1 LGHDT and CDR2 YNNKEL (reference sequence). The CDR3 has 13 amino acids. In DNA, the CDR3 is TGTGCCAGCAGCCCGGGACTAGCGATTTGGCCGTTCTTC. Protein: CASSPGLAIWPFF.

The chain recombines TRBV19 with TRBJ2-7; tentatively, D is TRBD2 (6 bases). Germline V gives CDR1 LNHDA, CDR2 SQIVND (reference sequence). The V gene lost 10 bases and the J gene lost 2 bases, with 15 bases spanning the gap. The CDR3 length is 13 residues. CDR3 nucleotide sequence: TGTGCCATCAACGGGACTGCGGCCTACGAGCAGTACTTC. Residues: CAINGTAAYEQYF.